One sample yielded the 4 T cell receptor beta chains listed below, sequenced in a study of spatial heterogeneity in lung cancer. Study-level points and caveats: Tumors with more nonsynonymous mutations had more expanded intratumoral alpha and beta TCRs.

For these receptors, no antigen is known. Documented time point: sample taken at primary tumor resection. TCRdb independently ran MiXCR on the 5' RACE reads; one entry per CDR3 protein. The sample comprises roughly 6,300 distinct CDR3 sequences, approximately 1.2% of which are singletons, and approximately 9.7% rests with the top ten. Sequencing was performed on lung tumor tissue, taken at surgery. Every receptor here comes from a male donor with early-stage non-small cell lung cancer.

This clonotype was counted at least ten times. The J gene is TRBJ1-1, the V gene TRBV30; D remains unclear. The V gene's germline CDR1 is GTSNPN and CDR2 SVGIG (reference sequence). The CDR3 totals 13 residues. V was trimmed by 2 bases and J by 2 bases, leaving 9 bases between them. CDR3 sequence reads: CAWSTLINTEAFF. DNA of the CDR3: TGTGCCTGGAGTACTCTAATTAACACTGAAGCTTTCTTT.

This clonotype is termed medium-sized. The chain has TRBV10-3 and TRBJ1-1; TRBD1 is a possible D gene (5 bases). In germline, CDR1 is ENHRY, CDR2 SYGVKD. Trimming pared 3 bases from V and 10 bases from J, leaving 15 bases between. The CDR3 covers 13 residues. The chain's CDR3 is CAISDGQPGGAFF. CDR3 DNA sequence: TGTGCCATCAGTGATGGGCAGCCCGGGGGAGCTTTCTTT.

There are many counts of this clonotype. The V call is TRBV5-8, the J call TRBJ1-2, with 8 nucleotides matching TRBD1. The germline V gene encodes CDR1 SGHTS and CDR2 YDEGEE. V shed 1 base and J 7 bases; nucleotides not matched to a gene: 6. CDR3 size: 14 residues. The DNA for the CDR3 is TGTGCCAGCAGCTTGAGGCAGGGGGCTGGTGGCTACACCTTC. Residues: CASSLRQGAGGYTF.

This clonotype was found many times. V usage is TRBV30 and J usage is TRBJ1-2; D uncertain. The V gene's germline CDR1 is GTSNPN and CDR2 SVGIG (reference sequence). The ends were cut back, 7 bases at V and 3 bases at J, with 9 bases in the middle. The CDR3 runs 11 residues. The CDR3 loop is CASWRDYGYTF. The CDR3 DNA is TGTGCCTCTTGGAGGGACTATGGCTACACCTTC.